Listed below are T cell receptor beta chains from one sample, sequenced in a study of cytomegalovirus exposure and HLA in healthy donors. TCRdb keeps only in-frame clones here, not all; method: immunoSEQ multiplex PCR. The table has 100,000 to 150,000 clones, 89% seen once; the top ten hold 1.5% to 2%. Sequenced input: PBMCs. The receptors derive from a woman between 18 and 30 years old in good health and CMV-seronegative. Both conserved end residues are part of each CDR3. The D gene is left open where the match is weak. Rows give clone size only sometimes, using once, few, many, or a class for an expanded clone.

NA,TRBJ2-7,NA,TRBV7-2,TGTGCCAGCAGCTTCGACAGGCTTAGCTCCTACGAGCAGTACTTC,CASSFDRLSSYEQYF
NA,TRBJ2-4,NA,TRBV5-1,TGCGCCAGCAGTCCACCTGCCCGGAACATTCAGTACTTC,CASSPPARNIQYF
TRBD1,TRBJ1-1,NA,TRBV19,TGTGCCAGTAGTTACGGGACAGGTAACACTGAAGCTTTCTTT,CASSYGTGNTEAFF
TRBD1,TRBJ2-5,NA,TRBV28,TGTGCCAGCAGTCAGGGGTCCCCCAGGGGGCAAGAGACCCAGTACTTC,CASSQGSPRGQETQYF
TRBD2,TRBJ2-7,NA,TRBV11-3,TGTGCCAGCAGCTTAGATAGCGGGATGGGCACCTACGAGCAGTACTTC,CASSLDSGMGTYEQYF
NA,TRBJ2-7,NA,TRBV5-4,TGTGCCAGCAGCTTGCTTAAGGGAGACGAGCAGTACTTC,CASSLLKGDEQYF
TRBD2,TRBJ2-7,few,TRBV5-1,TGCGCCAGCAGCTGGGGACTAGCGTCTGGCGAGCAGTACTTC,CASSWGLASGEQYF
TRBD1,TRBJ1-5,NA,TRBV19,TGTGCCAGTAGTATAGAGCAGGGGGCGTATTTCGATCAGCCCCAGCATTTT,CASSIEQGAYFDQPQHF
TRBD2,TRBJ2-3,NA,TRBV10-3,TGTGCCATCAGAGGCGGGAGGGCACAAGATACGCAGTATTTT,CAIRGGRAQDTQYF
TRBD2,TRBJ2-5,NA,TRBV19,TGTGCCAGTAGTATAGGTGGGGGGGGGTGGTTGACCCAGTACTTC,CASSIGGGGWLTQYF
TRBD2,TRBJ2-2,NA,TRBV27,TGTGCCAGCAGTGCATTCGCGGTAGCGGGAGGGCCGGGCACCGGGGAGCTGTTTTTT,CASSAFAVAGGPGTGELFF
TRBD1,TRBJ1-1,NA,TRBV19,TGTGCCACCCAGCCCCGGACAGGGGGTAGTGGCACTGAAGCTTTCTTT,CATQPRTGGSGTEAFF
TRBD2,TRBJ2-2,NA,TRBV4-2,TGTGCCAGCAGCCAATTAAAGCGGGAGTGGATCCCCGGGGAGCTGTTTTTT,CASSQLKREWIPGELFF
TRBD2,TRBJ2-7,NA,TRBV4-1,TGCGCCAGCAGCCAACTGGGGGGGAACTACGAGCAGTACTTC,CASSQLGGNYEQYF
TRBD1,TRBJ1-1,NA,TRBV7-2,TGTGCCAGCAGCTTACGTGGACAGGGGGGGAACACTGAAGCTTTCTTT,CASSLRGQGGNTEAFF
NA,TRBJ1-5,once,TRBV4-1,TGCGCCAGCAGCCAAGATAGGGGTGCCCTTGGCAATCAGCCCCAGCATTTT,CASSQDRGALGNQPQHF
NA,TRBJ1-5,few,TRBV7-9,TGTGCCAGCAGCTTGATTGCGGATCAGCCCCAGCATTTT,CASSLIADQPQHF
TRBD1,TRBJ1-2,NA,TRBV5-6,TGTGCCAGCAGCTTAGGTTCTGGACAGGGGCATGGCTACACCTTC,CASSLGSGQGHGYTF
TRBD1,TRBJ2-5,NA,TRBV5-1,TGCGCCAGCAGCAGACAGGGTATGGGAGAGACCCAGTACTTC,CASSRQGMGETQYF
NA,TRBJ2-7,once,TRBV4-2,TGTGCCAGCAGCCAAGATCGGGGGAGAGCCAGCGACGAGCAGTACTTC,CASSQDRGRASDEQYF
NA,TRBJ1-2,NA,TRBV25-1,TGTGCCAGCAGTGAATCTTTCGTCACATTCAATGGCTACACCTTC,CASSESFVTFNGYTF
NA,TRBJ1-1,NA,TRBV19,TGCGGTAGCCAGTTTAACACTGAAGCTTTCTTT,CGSQFNTEAFF
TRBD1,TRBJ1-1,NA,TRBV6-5,TGTGCCAGCAGTTTTACCAGGGGGCTGGGCACTGAAGCTTTCTTT,CASSFTRGLGTEAFF
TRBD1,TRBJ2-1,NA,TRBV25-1,TGTGCCAGCAGTGCCCTTGGACAGGGGGCCTACAATGAGCAGTTCTTC,CASSALGQGAYNEQFF
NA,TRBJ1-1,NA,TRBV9,TGTGCCAGCAGCGTCCTCCCGGACAGGAACACTGAAGCTTTCTTT,CASSVLPDRNTEAFF
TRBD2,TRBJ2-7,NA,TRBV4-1,TGCGCCAGCAGCCAGGAGCGGGAGTTGACCTACGAGCAGTACTTC,CASSQERELTYEQYF
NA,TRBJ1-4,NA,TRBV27,TGTGCCAGCAGTCCGTGGACAGCAACTAATGAAAAACTGTTTTTT,CASSPWTATNEKLFF
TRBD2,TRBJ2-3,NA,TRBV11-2,TGTGCCAGCAGCTTTCTAGCGGGAGGGGGTAGCACAGATACGCAGTATTTT,CASSFLAGGGSTDTQYF
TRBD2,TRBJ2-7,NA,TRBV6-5,TGTGCCAGCAGAACCACACCAGGGACTACCGAGCAGTACTTC,CASRTTPGTTEQYF
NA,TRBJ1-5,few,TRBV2,TGTGCCAGCAGTGAATTCCTGAACTATCAGCCCCAGCATTTT,CASSEFLNYQPQHF
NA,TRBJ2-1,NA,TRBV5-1,TGCGCCAGCAGCAGCGCGAGCGCTGCGAATGAGCAGTTCTTC,CASSSASAANEQFF
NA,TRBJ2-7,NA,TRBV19,TGTGCCAGTAGTATAGGGAGGGCCTACGAGCAGTACTTC,CASSIGRAYEQYF
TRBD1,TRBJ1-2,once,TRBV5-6,TGTGCCAGCAGCCTCACCCCCCAGACAGGGATCTATGGCTACACCTTC,CASSLTPQTGIYGYTF
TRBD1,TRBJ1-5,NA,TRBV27,TGTGCCAGCAGTTTGGTACAGGGGTGGAATCAGCCCCAGCATTTT,CASSLVQGWNQPQHF
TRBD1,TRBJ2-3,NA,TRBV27,TGTGCCAGCAGTATACGGGACAGGGGGAAAGATAGCGCAGATACGCAGTATTTT,CASSIRDRGKDSADTQYF
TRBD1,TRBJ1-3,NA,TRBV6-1,TGTGCCAGCAGAGTTATGGGACAGCCTGGAAACACCATATATTTT,CASRVMGQPGNTIYF
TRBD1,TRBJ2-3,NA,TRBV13,TGTGCCAGCAGCTCCGGGACAGGGGGGACAGATACGCAGTATTTT,CASSSGTGGTDTQYF
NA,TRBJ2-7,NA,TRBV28,TGTGCCAGCAGTTTATCCCCGGGGTCGGCCTACGAGCAGTACTTC,CASSLSPGSAYEQYF
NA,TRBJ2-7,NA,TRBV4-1,TGCGCCAGCAGCCCCCGGGACACCTCCTACGAGCAGTACTTC,CASSPRDTSYEQYF
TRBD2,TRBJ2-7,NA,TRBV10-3,TGTGCCATCAGGGAGACTAGCGGGATTACCTACGAGCAGTACTTC,CAIRETSGITYEQYF
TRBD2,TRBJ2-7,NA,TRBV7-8,TGTGCCAGCACCAAAGGACTAGCGCCTCCCTACGAGCAGTACTTC,CASTKGLAPPYEQYF
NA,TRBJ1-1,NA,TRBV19,TGTGCCAGCTCGAGGGTTAGCACTGAAGCTTTCTTT,CASSRVSTEAFF
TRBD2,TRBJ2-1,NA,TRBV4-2,TGTGCCAGCAGCCCGCGGGCTAGCGGGAGTCTCCATGAGCAGTTCTTC,CASSPRASGSLHEQFF
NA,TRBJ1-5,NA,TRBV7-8,TGTGCCAGCAGCTTAGACAGGAATCAGCCCCAGCATTTT,CASSLDRNQPQHF
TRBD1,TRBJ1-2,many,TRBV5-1,TGCGCCAGCAGCCCCGGACAGGGCGAAAGCTACACCTTC,CASSPGQGESYTF
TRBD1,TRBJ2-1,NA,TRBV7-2,TGTGCCAGCAGCGGCGACAGGGGAAGGAATGAGCAGTTCTTC,CASSGDRGRNEQFF
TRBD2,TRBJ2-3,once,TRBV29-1,TGCAGCGTTGAAGGGCTAGCGGGAGTTCGCACAGATACGCAGTATTTT,CSVEGLAGVRTDTQYF
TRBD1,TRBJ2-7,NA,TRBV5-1,TGCGCCAGCAGCCCGCGGTCGGGGACAGCCTACGAGCAGTACTTC,CASSPRSGTAYEQYF
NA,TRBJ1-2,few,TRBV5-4,TGTGCCAGCAGCCCGGGGGGATCGGGCACTAACTATGGCTACACCTTC,CASSPGGSGTNYGYTF
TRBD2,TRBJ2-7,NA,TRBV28,TGTGCCAGCAGTTCCCCAAGACTAGCTGCCGAGCAGTACTTC,CASSSPRLAAEQYF
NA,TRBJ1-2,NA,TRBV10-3,TGTGCCATCAGTGTTGGAGGGATTGAGGGCTACACCTTC,CAISVGGIEGYTF
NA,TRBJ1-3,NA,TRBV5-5,TGTGCCAGCAGCTTATCAGGAAACACCATATATTTT,CASSLSGNTIYF
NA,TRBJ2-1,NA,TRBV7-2,TGTGCCAGCAGCTTCCTAGCGACGAGGAGCAATGAGCAGTTCTTC,CASSFLATRSNEQFF
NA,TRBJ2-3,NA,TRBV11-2,TGTGCCAGCAGCTTATGGAGCCCAGATACGCAGTATTTT,CASSLWSPDTQYF
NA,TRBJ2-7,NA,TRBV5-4,TGTGCCAGCAGCCCCGGACAATTCTACGAGCAGTACTTC,CASSPGQFYEQYF
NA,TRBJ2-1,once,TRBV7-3,TGTGCCAGCACCCTACCTAATCACAATGAGCAGTTCTTC,CASTLPNHNEQFF
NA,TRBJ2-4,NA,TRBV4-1,TGCGCCAGCAGCCAACTGGGCATAACCAAAAACATTCAGTACTTC,CASSQLGITKNIQYF